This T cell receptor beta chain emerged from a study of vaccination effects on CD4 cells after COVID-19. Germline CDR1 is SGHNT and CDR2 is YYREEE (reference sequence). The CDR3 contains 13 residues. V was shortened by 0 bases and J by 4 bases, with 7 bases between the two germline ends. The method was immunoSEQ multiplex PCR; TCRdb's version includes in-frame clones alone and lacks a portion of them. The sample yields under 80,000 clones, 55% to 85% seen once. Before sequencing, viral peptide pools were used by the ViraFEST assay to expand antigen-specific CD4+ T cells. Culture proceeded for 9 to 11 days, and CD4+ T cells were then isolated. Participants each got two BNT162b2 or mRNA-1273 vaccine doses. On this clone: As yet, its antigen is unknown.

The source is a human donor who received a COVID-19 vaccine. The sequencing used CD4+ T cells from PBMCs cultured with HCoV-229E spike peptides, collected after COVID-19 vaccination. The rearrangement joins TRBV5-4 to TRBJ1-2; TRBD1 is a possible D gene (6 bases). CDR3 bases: TGTGCCAGCAGCTTGGAGGGGGGCTATGGCTACACCTTC. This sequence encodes CASSLEGGYGYTF.